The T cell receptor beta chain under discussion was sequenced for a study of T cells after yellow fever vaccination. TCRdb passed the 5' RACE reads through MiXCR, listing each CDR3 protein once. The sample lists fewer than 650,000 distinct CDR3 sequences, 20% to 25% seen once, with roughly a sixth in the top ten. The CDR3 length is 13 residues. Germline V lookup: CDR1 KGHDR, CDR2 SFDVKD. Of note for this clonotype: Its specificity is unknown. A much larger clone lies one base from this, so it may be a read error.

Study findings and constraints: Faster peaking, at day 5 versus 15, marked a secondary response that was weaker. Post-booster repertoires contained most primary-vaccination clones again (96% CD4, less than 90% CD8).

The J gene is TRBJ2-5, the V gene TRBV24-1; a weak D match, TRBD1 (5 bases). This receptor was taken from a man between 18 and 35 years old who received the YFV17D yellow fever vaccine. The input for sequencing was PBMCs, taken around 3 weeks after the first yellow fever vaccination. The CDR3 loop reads CASKGSVQETLYF. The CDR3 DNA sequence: TGTGCCAGCAAGGGGTCGGTACAAGAGACCCTGTACTTC.